This is a list of T cell receptor beta chains from one sample in a study of blood T cell repertoires in COVID-19. Clones were read by immunoSEQ multiplex PCR, and TCRdb kept only the in-frame ones, dropping some. Among 60,000 or so clones listed, 75% to 95% were seen once. The sequenced material came from peripheral blood. The receptors originated from a human donor with active COVID-19. The donor label of this sample is uncertain. Both conserved end residues are part of each CDR3. The D gene is left open where the match is weak. Size values are once, few and many counts, or a class for expanded clones, and some rows have none.

>once|TRBV6-6|TRBJ1-4|.
CASSSGRSSRPNRSNEKLFF
TGTGCCAGCAGCTCCGGCCGCTCCAGCCGACCTAATAGGAGTAATGAAAAACTGTTTTTT
>.|TRBV25-1|TRBJ2-1|.
CASSELASSDNEQFF
TGTGCCAGCAGTGAACTAGCTAGCTCAGACAATGAGCAGTTCTTC
>.|TRBV7-9|TRBJ2-3|TRBD1
CASSPWTGLTDTQYF
TGTGCCAGCAGCCCTTGGACAGGGCTCACAGATACGCAGTATTTT
>.|TRBV6-5|TRBJ2-3|.
CASLTRFWDTQYF
TGTGCCAGTCTGACGAGGTTCTGGGATACGCAGTATTTT
>.|TRBV7-6|TRBJ2-7|TRBD1
CASSQGALGEQYF
TGTGCCAGCAGCCAGGGGGCCCTCGGTGAGCAGTACTTC
>.|TRBV7-2|TRBJ1-5|.
CASSTDTSNQPQHF
TGTGCCAGCAGCACGGACACATCCAATCAGCCCCAGCATTTT
>.|TRBV20-1|TRBJ2-1|.
CSARDGTQFF
TGCAGTGCTAGAGATGGGACTCAGTTCTTC
>once|TRBV2|TRBJ1-1|.
CASRADSLNTEAFF
TGTGCCAGCAGGGCGGACAGCTTGAACACTGAAGCTTTCTTT
>.|TRBV19|TRBJ1-4|TRBD1
CASSIDGWTGFRLEKLFF
TGTGCCAGTAGTATAGATGGCTGGACAGGTTTTCGTCTTGAAAAACTGTTTTTT
>.|TRBV12-5|TRBJ2-1|.
CASGPPRGWELDEQFF
TGTGCTAGTGGTCCACCCCGCGGGTGGGAATTAGATGAGCAGTTCTTC
>.|TRBV27|TRBJ2-3|.
CASSPLEADTQYF
TGTGCCAGCAGTCCCCTAGAGGCAGATACGCAGTATTTT
>.|TRBV18|TRBJ2-5|TRBD2
CASSPERGQQETQYF
TGTGCCAGCTCACCGGAGCGGGGGCAACAAGAGACCCAGTACTTC
>.|TRBV27|TRBJ1-5|TRBD1
CASSDRGAQPQHF
TGTGCCAGCAGTGACAGGGGGGCACAGCCCCAGCATTTT
>.|TRBV21-1|TRBJ2-1|.
CASIDSKIQWGLRGNGEQFF
TGTGCCAGCATCGATTCCAAAATACAATGGGGGCTTCGAGGGAACGGTGAGCAGTTCTTC
>.|TRBV7-3|TRBJ1-1|.
CASSLSRNYNTEAFF
TGTGCCAGCAGCTTAAGTCGCAACTACAACACTGAAGCTTTCTTT
>few|TRBV19|TRBJ2-7|.
CASSIPGIYEQYF
TGTGCCAGTAGTATACCGGGAATCTACGAGCAGTACTTC